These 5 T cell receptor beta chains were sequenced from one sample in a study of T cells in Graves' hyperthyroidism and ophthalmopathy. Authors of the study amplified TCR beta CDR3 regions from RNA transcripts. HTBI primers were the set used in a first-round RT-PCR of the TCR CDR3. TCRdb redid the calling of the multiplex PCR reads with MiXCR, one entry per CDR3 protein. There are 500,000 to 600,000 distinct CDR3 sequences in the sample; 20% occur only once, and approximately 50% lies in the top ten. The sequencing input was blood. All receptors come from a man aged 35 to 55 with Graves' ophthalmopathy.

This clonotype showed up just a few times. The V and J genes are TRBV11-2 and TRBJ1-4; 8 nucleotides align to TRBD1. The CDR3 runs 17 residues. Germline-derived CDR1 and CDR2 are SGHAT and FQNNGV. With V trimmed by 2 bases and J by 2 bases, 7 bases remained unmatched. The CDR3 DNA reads TGTGCCAGCAGCTTACTAGGGCAGGGGGCGACTAATGAAAAACTGTTTTTT. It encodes CASSLLGQGATNEKLFF.

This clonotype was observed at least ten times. The CDR3 sequence: CAWTHSRSRGTEAFF. The CDR3 nucleotides are TGTGCCTGGACCCACTCCCGGAGCAGGGGCACTGAAGCTTTCTTT. V is TRBV30 and J is TRBJ1-1; D perhaps matches TRBD1 (6 bases). V lost 4 bases and J 4 bases, leaving 19 bases between the germline ends. This CDR3 is built from 15 residues. Germline V gene lookup returns CDR1 GTSNPN and CDR2 SVGIG (reference sequence).

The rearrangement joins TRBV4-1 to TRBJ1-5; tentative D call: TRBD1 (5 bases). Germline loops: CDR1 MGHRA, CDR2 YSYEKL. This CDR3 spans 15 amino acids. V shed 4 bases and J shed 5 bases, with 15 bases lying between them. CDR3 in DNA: TGCGCCAGCAGCCCGGACAAAGGGCTTTATCAGCCCCAGCATTTT. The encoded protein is CASSPDKGLYQPQHF.

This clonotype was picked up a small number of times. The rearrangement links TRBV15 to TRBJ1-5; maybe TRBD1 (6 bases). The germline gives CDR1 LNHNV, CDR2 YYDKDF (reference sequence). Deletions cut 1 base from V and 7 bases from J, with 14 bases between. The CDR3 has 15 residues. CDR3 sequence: CATSRGAGEGQPQHF. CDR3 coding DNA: TGTGCCACCAGCAGAGGGGCAGGGGAGGGACAGCCCCAGCATTTT.

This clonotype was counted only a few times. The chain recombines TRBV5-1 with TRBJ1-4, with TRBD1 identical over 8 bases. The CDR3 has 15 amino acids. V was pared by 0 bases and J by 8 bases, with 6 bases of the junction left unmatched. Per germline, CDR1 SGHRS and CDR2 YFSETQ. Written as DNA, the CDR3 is TGCGCCAGCAGCTTGGCAGGGGGCGAAGTCGAAAAACTGTTTTTT. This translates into CASSLAGGEVEKLFF.